A single T cell receptor (beta chain) is shown here with its context. In the study's own analysis: From reference gene primer amplification, estimates of nucleated cell counts were derived. The repertoire was sequenced with immunoSEQ multiplex PCR; TCRdb's copy has only in-frame clones and lacks some. V, J and clone size are taken as reported in that table, and D and trimming were inferred from the DNA itself. The sample has nearly 250,000 clones; about 80% are singletons. V dropped 5 bases and J dropped 4 bases, with 14 bases sitting between them. This CDR3 spans 14 amino acids. The V gene's germline CDR1 is LNHDA and CDR2 SQIVND (reference sequence). This sample was taken from a study of blood T cell repertoires in COVID-19. On the study more broadly: Acute and convalescent COVID-19 samples came from the United States, Italy and Spain.

Material for sequencing was peripheral blood. This clonotype was obtained from a woman older than 75 with acute or convalescent COVID-19. The chain is built from TRBV19 and TRBJ1-1; TRBD1 might be the D (6 bases). The CDR3 region has the DNA TGTGCCAGTAGTGCTTACAGGGTGGTCACTGAAGCTTTCTTT. Its translation is CASSAYRVVTEAFF.